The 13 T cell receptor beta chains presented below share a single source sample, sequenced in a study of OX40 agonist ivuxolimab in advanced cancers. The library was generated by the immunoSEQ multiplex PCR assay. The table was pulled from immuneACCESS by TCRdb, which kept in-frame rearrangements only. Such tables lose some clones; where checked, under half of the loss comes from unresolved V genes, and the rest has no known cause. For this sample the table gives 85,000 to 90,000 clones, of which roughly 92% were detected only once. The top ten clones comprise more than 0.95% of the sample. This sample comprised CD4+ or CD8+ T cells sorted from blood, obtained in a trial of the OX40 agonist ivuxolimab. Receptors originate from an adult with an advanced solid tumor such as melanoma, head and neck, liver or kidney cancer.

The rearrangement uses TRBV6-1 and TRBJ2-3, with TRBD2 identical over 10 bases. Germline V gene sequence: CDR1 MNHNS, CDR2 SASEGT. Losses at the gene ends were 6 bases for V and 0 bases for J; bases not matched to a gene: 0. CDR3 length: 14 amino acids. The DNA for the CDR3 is TGTGCCAGCAGACTAGCGGGAAGCACAGATACGCAGTATTTT. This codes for CASRLAGSTDTQYF.

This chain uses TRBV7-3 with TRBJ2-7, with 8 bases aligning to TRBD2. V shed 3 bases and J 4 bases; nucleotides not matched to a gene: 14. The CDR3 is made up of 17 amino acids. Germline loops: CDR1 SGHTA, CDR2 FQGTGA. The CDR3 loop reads CASSFSQLRGLDYEQYF. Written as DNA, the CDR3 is TGTGCCAGCAGCTTTTCCCAACTCCGGGGACTAGATTACGAGCAGTACTTC. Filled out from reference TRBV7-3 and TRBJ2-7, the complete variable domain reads GAGVSQTPSNKVTEKGKYVELRCDPISGHTALYWYRQSLGQGPEFLIYFQGTGAADDSGLPNDRFFAVRPEGSVSTLKIQRTERGDSAVYLCASSFSQLRGLDYEQYFGPGTRLTVT.

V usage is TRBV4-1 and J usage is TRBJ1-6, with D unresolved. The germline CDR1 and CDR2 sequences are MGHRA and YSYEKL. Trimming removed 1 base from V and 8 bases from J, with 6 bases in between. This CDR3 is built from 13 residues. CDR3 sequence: CASSQVLYSPLHF. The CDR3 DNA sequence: TGCGCCAGCAGCCAAGTCCTTTATTCACCCCTCCACTTT.

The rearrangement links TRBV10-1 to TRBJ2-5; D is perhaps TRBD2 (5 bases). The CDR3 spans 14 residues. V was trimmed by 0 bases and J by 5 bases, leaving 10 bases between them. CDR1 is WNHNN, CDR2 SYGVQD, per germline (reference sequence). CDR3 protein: CASSESRGMETQYF. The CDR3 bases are TGCGCCAGCAGTGAGTCGAGAGGGATGGAGACCCAGTACTTC.

CDR3: CASSLGQGTRGYTF. As DNA, the CDR3 is TGCGCCAGCAGCTTGGGACAGGGAACACGGGGCTACACCTTC. The chain recombines TRBV5-1 with TRBJ1-2; 7 bases are a match to TRBD1. The ends lost 0 bases at V and 8 bases at J; junction bases unmatched: 7. This CDR3 spans 14 amino acids. Germline loops: CDR1 SGHRS, CDR2 YFSETQ.

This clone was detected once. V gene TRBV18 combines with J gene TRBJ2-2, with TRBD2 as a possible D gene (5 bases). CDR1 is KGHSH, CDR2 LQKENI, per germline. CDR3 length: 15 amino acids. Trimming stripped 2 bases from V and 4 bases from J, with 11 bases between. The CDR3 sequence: CASSPRELGTGELFF. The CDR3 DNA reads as TGTGCCAGCTCACCAAGGGAGCTGGGCACCGGGGAGCTGTTTTTT.

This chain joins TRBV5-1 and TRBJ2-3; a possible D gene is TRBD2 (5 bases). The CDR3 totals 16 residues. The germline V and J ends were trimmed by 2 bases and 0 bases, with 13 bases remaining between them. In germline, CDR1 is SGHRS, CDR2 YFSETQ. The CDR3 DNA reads TGCGCCAGCAGCTTAGGGCTAGCTATGAGCACAGATACGCAGTATTTT. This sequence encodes CASSLGLAMSTDTQYF.

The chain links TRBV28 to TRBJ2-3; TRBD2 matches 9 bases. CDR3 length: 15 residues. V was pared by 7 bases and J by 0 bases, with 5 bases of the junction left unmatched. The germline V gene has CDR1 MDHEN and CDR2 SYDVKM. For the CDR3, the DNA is TGTGCCAGCACGACTAGCGGTCCTAGCACAGATACGCAGTATTTT. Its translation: CASTTSGPSTDTQYF.

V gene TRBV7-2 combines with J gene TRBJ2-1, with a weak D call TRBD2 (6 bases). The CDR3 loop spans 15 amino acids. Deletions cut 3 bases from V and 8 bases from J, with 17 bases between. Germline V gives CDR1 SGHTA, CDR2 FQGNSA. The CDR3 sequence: CASSLMVGRGYEQFF. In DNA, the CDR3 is TGTGCCAGCAGCTTGATGGTCGGGAGAGGTTATGAGCAGTTCTTC.

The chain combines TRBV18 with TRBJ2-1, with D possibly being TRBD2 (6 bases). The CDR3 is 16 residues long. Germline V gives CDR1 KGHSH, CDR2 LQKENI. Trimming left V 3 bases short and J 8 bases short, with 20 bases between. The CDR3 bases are TGTGCCAGCTCACCTGCCGGCCTAGCGTCCCGCTATGAGCAGTTCTTC. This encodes CASSPAGLASRYEQFF.

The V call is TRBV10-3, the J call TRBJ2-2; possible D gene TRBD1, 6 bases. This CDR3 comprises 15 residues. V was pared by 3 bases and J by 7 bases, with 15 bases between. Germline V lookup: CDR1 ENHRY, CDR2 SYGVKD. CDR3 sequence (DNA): TGTGCCATCAGTGATTTAACAGGGTTGGTCGGGGAGCTGTTTTTT. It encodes CAISDLTGLVGELFF.

The CDR3, as DNA: TGCGCCAGCAGCCAATACCCGGTAGGCAATGAGCAGTTCTTC. Protein: CASSQYPVGNEQFF. The chain recombines TRBV5-1 with TRBJ2-1; D unresolved. Trimming pared 4 bases from V and 6 bases from J, leaving 14 bases between. This CDR3 region has 14 residues. Germline V gene lookup returns CDR1 SGHRS and CDR2 YFSETQ.

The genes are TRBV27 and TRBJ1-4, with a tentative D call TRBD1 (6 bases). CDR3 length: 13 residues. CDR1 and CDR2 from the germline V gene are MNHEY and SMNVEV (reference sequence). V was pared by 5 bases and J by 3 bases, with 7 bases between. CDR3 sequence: CASSRGPNEKLFF. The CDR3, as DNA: TGTGCCAGCAGTCGGGGGCCTAATGAAAAACTGTTTTTT. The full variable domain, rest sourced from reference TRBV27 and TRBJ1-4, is EAQVTQNPRYLITVTGKKLTVTCSQNMNHEYMSWYRQDPGLGLRQIYYSMNVEVTDKGDVPEGYKVSRKEKRNFPLILESPSPNQTSLYFCASSRGPNEKLFFGSGTQLSVL.